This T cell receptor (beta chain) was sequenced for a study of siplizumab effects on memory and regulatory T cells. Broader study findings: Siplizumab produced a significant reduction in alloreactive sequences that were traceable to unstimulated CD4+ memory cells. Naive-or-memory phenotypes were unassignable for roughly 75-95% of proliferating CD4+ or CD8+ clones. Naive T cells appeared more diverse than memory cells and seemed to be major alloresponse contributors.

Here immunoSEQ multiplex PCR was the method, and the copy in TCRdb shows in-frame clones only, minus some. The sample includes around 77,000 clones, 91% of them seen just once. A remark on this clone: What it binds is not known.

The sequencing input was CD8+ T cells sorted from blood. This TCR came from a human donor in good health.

The CDR3 DNA reads as TGTGCCAGCAGCTTTTGGGCAGCTAGCTCCTACGAGCAGTACTTC. Its translation is CASSFWAASSYEQYF. This chain links TRBV7-9 with TRBJ2-7; D not certain. Trimming removed 3 bases from V and 0 bases from J, with 12 bases in between. The V gene's germline CDR1 is SEHNR and CDR2 FQNEAQ (reference sequence). The CDR3 spans 15 residues.